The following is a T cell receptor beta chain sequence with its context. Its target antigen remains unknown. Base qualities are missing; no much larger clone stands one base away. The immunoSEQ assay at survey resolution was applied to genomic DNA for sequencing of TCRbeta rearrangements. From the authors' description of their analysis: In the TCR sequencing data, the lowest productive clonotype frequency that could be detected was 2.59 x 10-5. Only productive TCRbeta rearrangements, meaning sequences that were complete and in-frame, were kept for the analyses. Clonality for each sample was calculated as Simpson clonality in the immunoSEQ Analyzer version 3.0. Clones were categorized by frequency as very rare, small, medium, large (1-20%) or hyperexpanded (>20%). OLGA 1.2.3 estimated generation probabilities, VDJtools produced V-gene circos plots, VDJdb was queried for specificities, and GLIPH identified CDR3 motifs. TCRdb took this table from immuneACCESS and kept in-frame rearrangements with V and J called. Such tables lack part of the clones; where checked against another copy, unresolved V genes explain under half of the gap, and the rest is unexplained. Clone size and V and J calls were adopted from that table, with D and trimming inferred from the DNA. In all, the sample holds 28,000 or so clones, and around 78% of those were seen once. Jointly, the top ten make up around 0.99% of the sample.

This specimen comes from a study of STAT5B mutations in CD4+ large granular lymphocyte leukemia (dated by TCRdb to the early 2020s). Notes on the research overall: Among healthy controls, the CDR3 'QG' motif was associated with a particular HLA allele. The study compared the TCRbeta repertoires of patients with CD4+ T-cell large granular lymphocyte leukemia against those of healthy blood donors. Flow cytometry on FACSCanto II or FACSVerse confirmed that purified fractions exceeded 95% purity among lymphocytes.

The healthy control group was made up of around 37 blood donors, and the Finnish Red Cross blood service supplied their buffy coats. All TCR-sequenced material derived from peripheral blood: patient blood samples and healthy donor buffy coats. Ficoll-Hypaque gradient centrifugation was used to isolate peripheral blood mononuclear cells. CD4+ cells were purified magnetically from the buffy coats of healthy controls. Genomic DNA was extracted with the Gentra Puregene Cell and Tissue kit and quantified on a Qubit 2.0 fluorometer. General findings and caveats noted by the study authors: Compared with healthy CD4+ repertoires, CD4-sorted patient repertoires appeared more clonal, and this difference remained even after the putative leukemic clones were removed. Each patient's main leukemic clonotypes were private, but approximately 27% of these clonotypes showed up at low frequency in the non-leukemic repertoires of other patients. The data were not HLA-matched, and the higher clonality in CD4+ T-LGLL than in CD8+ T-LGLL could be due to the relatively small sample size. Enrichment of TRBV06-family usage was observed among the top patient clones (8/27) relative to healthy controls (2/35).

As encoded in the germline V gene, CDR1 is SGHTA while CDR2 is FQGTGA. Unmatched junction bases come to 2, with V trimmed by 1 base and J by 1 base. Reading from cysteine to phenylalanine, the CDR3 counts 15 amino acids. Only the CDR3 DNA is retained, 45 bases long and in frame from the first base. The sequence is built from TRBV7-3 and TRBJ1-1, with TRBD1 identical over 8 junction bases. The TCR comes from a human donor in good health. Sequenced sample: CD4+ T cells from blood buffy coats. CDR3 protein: CASSLSGTGNTEAFF. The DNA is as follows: TGTGCCAGCAGCTTAAGCGGGACAGGGAACACTGAAGCTTTCTTT.